The clone carrying this T cell receptor (beta chain) has more than one count but fewer than ten. Its antigen remains unknown. Between the trimmed V and J ends, which lost 10 bases and 6 bases, there was a span of 10 bases. Germline loops: CDR1 MNHNS, CDR2 SASEGT. CDR3 length: 10 residues. The iRepertoire nested amplicon-rescue multiplex PCR amplified TCR alpha and beta CDR3s from RNA. One-step reverse transcription and amplification started from approximately 100-400 ng of tissue mRNA or PBMC total RNA. TCRdb itself ran the multiplex PCR reads through MiXCR, one entry per CDR3 protein. This repertoire shows about 130,000 distinct CDR3 sequences, more than 20% found once; its top ten account for roughly 15%. The data originate from a study of glioma-infiltrating T cells. Study outcomes and limitations: Very few CDR3 sequences were shared between tissue and blood. Gliomas, especially low-grade, showed above-expected tissue-blood divergence; non-neoplastic patients showed below.

J is TRBJ2-7 and V is TRBV6-1, with D perhaps matching TRBD1 or TRBD2 (5 bases each). The receptor comes from a human donor with low-grade glioma or glioblastoma, undergoing nonglioma brain surgery, or in good health (not recorded which). Sequences were obtained from glioma tissue, nonneoplastic brain tissue, or PBMCs (not recorded which). The CDR3 bases are TGTGCCACCGCGAGGGGCGAGCAGTACTTC. Protein sequence: CATARGEQYF.